This TCR beta chain is from a study of shared clonotypes between healthy human individuals. Overall study results and limits: Sampling used blood alone; tissue repertoires probably differ.

The V gene's germline CDR1 is LNHDA and CDR2 SQIVND (reference sequence). CDR3 length equals 13 residues. The junction had 4 bases not matched to a gene; V was cut back by 4 bases and J by 8 bases. Sequencing used immunoSEQ multiplex PCR; TCRdb keeps in-frame clones, though not all of them. This table has 1 million to 1.2 million clones, 70% to 80% appearing once. Regarding this clone: The antigen is undetermined.

This receptor was obtained from a young man in good health. Some clones in this sample may be carry-over from other donors' samples. This chain joins TRBV19 and TRBJ2-5; 10 bases are a match to TRBD2. Sequenced: memory CD4+ T cells from PBMCs. The sample's subset: CD45RA-negative fraction. CDR3 sequence reads: CASSRLAGTTQYF. For the CDR3, the DNA is TGTGCCAGTAGTAGACTAGCGGGTACCACCCAGTACTTC.